These 5 T cell receptor beta chains were sequenced from one sample in a study of molecular identifiers for immune sequencing clone quantification. TCRdb independently ran MiXCR on the PCR reads; one entry per CDR3 protein. This sample has tens of thousands of distinct CDR3 sequences, with less than 20% found just once. The sample taken for sequencing was naive CD8+ T cells from blood, with Jurkat cell RNA spiked in. Subset specified: FACS-sorted CD8+CD4-CCR7+CD45RA+ naive T cells. These receptors all come from a human donor in good health. Some libraries in this study had Jurkat cell RNA spiked in.

This clonotype was counted between two and nine times. One end of the junction is discordant with germline, which a read error may explain. This chain joins TRBV6-6 and TRBJ2-5; D is perhaps TRBD2 (5 bases). Per the germline V gene, CDR1 is MNHNY and CDR2 is SVGAGI (reference sequence). The CDR3 runs 16 residues. CDR3 coding DNA: TGCGCCAGCAGTTACACGTCAGGAGGATGGTTAGAGTCCCAGTACTTC. As protein: CASSYTSGGWLESQYF.

This clonotype occurred many times. CDR3 DNA: TGCGCCAGCAGCCAAGATTTGACGGTCACTGAAGCTTTCTTT. Its protein product is CASSQDLTVTEAFF. The genes are TRBV4-1 and TRBJ1-1; the D is unclear. CDR3 length: 14 residues. Deletions cut 0 bases from V and 4 bases from J, with 9 bases between. Germline V gene lookup returns CDR1 MGHRA and CDR2 YSYEKL.

This chain connects TRBV28 to TRBJ2-7; D not resolved. V shed 6 bases and J shed 0 bases, with 9 bases lying between them. Germline V lookup: CDR1 MDHEN, CDR2 SYDVKM. This CDR3 is built from 13 residues. CDR3 protein: CASRPESSYEQYF. CDR3 DNA: TGTGCCAGCAGGCCGGAGAGCTCCTACGAGCAGTACTTC.

V usage is TRBV4-3 and J usage is TRBJ1-1; D is unresolved. From germline, CDR1 is LGHNA and CDR2 YSLEER. Trimming cost V 0 bases and J 6 bases, with 23 bases left between them. This CDR3 comprises 18 residues. The CDR3 sequence is CASSQEQGRWALAAEAFF. In nucleotides, the CDR3 is TGCGCCAGCAGCCAAGAACAAGGGAGGTGGGCTCTGGCTGCTGAAGCTTTCTTT.

This chain uses TRBV20-1 with TRBJ2-6; D gene unclear. The CDR3 totals 16 residues. Germline V gene sequence: CDR1 DFQATT, CDR2 SNEGSKA (reference sequence). V was trimmed by 1 base and J by 0 bases, leaving 10 bases between them. The CDR3 nucleotides are TGCAGTGCTAGAGCCCCAAGGGACTCTGGGGCCAACGTCCTGACTTTC. Protein sequence: CSARAPRDSGANVLTF.